These T cell receptor beta chains were read from a single sample in a study of blood T cell repertoires in COVID-19. The method was immunoSEQ multiplex PCR; TCRdb's version includes in-frame clones alone and lacks a portion of them. Among over 200,000 clones listed, roughly 84% were seen once. Material for sequencing was peripheral blood. These TCRs come from a man aged 35-49 years with active or convalescent COVID-19. The conserved cysteine and the conserved F or W are not part of the CDR3 here. The order of the fields is J gene, V gene, CDR3 protein.

TRBJ1-6 | TRBV3-1/TRBV3-2 | ASRGTGLQPLH
TRBJ1-1 | TRBV28 | ASRAPGWDTEAF
TRBJ2-1 | TRBV30 | AWSVRGRESFNEQF
TRBJ1-1 | TRBV20-1 | SAHLRGGAF
TRBJ2-7 | TRBV6-5 | ASSYEREGSDEQY
TRBJ1-6 | TRBV10-2 | ASSERGSNSPLH
TRBJ2-2 | TRBV4-1 | ASRPGGVHTGELF
TRBJ2-7 | TRBV5-1 | ASSYGTGVSYEQY
TRBJ1-5 | TRBV2 | ASSEGGPGQPQH
TRBJ2-5 | TRBV2 | ASSGLTAGETQY
TRBJ2-7 | TRBV19 | ASSSYYEQY
TRBJ2-3 | TRBV6-2/TRBV6-3 | ASSYSPRLAGRPDTQY
TRBJ1-1 | TRBV30 | AWLGTGLNTEAF
TRBJ1-1 | TRBV5-6 | ASSPIRVGTEAF
TRBJ1-2 | TRBV9 | ASSAHRGPDGGYT
TRBJ1-2 | TRBV29-1 | SVPTRGLFYGYT
TRBJ2-1 | TRBV7-9 | ASSRTGAPEQF
TRBJ2-1 | TRBV19 | ASKPGQGYNEQF
TRBJ1-2 | TRBV27 | ASEEPGQGAGSGYT
TRBJ1-2 | TRBV5-5 | ASKGAGYT